This T cell receptor beta chain was retrieved from a study of regulatory T cells in long-lasting Graves disease. Whole-study context: Freshly diagnosed Graves' patients had used antithyroid drugs for under 3 months. Study outcomes and limitations: Patients with persistent Graves' had lower TCR diversity than newly diagnosed patients.

CDR1 is SGHTA and CDR2 is FQGNSA in the germline V gene. The CDR3 is made up of 15 amino acids. Trimming left V 1 base short and J 0 bases short, with 7 bases between. This clonotype was observed many times. Antigen unknown. The time point: newly diagnosed GD, antithyroid drugs for less than 3 months. RNA from PBMCs was the source of the TCR library. The authors built TCR beta libraries using iRepertoire HTBI primers and Arm-PCR of CDR3 regions. MiXCR, run by TCRdb on the multiplex PCR reads, gives a single entry per CDR3 protein. Of 300,000 to 450,000 distinct CDR3 sequences detected, around a sixth appear once; the ten largest clones hold about 20%.

This clonotype was sampled from a female donor with Graves disease. Material: peripheral blood mononuclear cells (PBMCs), obtained at new diagnosis, from a patient treated with antithyroid drugs. The chain uses TRBV7-2 and TRBJ1-5; D not resolved. Written as DNA, the CDR3 is TGTGCCAGCAGCTTAGAGAAGCTTAGCAATCAGCCCCAGCATTTT. This gives the protein CASSLEKLSNQPQHF.